Sequencing of this T cell receptor beta chain was carried out in a study of CD8 T cells in Susac syndrome. With random hexamers, reverse transcription was performed on about 0.5 to 1 ug of RNA. Amplification of the TCR beta CDR3 was carried out by immunoSEQ multiplex PCR, which spanned a total of 54 Vbeta and 13 Jbeta segments. A single record per CDR3 protein comes from TCRdb applying MiXCR to the immunoSEQ multiplex PCR reads. The data show approximately 230,000 distinct CDR3 sequences, 93% seen once. The sequence was obtained from a human donor with multiple sclerosis. Sequenced: CD4+ T cells from PBMCs.

CDR3 nucleotide sequence: TGCAGCGTTGGGGACATCCCCGGCGTGAACACTGAAGCTTTCTTT. It yields the protein CSVGDIPGVNTEAFF. The V and J genes are TRBV29-1 and TRBJ1-1; tentative D call: TRBD1 (6 bases). The germline V gene encodes CDR1 SQVTM and CDR2 ANQGSEA. Trimming left V 4 bases short and J 0 bases short, with 15 bases between. This CDR3 region has 15 residues.